One T cell receptor beta chain is described in this entry. These data belong to a study of control samples from healthy donors and cancer patients. Here immunoSEQ multiplex PCR was the method, and the copy in TCRdb shows in-frame clones only, minus some. The repertoire has some 140,000 clones, roughly 89% of them found once; the top ten carry approximately 10%. V gave up 6 bases and J gave up 2 bases, with 10 bases separating them. The CDR3 spans 13 residues. From germline, CDR1 is WNHNN and CDR2 SYGVQD (reference sequence). This TCR derives from a young man in good health. Sequencing input: blood. The V gene is TRBV10-1, the J gene TRBJ1-2, with D perhaps TRBD1 (5 bases). Here the CDR3 DNA reads TGCGCCAGCAGCCTCGACAGAAACTATGGCTACACCTTC. As protein: CASSLDRNYGYTF.